This passage covers 29 T cell receptor beta chains from one sample sequenced in a study of graft-versus-host responses after intestinal transplantation. Clones were read by immunoSEQ multiplex PCR, and TCRdb kept only the in-frame ones, dropping some. This sample has about 9,800 clones, with just under 80% found just once. Graft-derived tissue was subjected to processing to liberate intraepithelial and lamina propria lymphocytes. Sequenced here: ileum tissue, sampled 500 to 550 days after intestinal transplant. These receptor sequences come from a human patient who received an intestinal transplant, so some T cells may come from the graft donor.

The chain carries TRBV18 and TRBJ2-1; TRBD1 agrees at 8 bases. Germline CDR1 KGHSH, CDR2 LQKENI. With V trimmed by 3 bases and J by 10 bases, 11 bases remained unmatched. The CDR3 loop spans 15 amino acids. As DNA, the CDR3 is TGTGCCAGCTCACCTCCGGGACAGGTACCCCAGGAGCAGTTCTTC. Protein sequence: CASSPPGQVPQEQFF.

By frequency in the sample, this clone is medium-sized. V and J are TRBV21-1 and TRBJ1-2; no check of the table's D call, TRBD1, against the DNA was made. TRBV21-1 is a pseudogene locus. The CDR3 is made up of 11 amino acids. The CDR3: CASLQGYGYTF. In DNA form, the CDR3 reads TGTGCCAGCCTTCAGGGGTATGGCTACACCTTC.

V is TRBV6-1 and J is TRBJ2-5; TRBD1 agrees at 10 bases. The CDR3 length is 11 residues. CDR1 is MNHNS, CDR2 SASEGT, per germline. Trimming removed 11 bases from V and 6 bases from J; junction bases left unmatched: 3. Here the CDR3 reads CAWTGGQTQYF. The CDR3, as DNA: TGTGCCTGGACAGGGGGACAGACCCAGTACTTC.

The chain couples TRBV5-1 to TRBJ2-1; perhaps TRBD1 as D (5 bases). The V end lost 2 bases, the J end lost 4 bases, and 16 bases lay between the germline ends. The CDR3 spans 16 residues. Germline assignment: CDR1 SGHRS and CDR2 YFSETQ. Written as DNA, the CDR3 is TGCGCCAGCAGCTTTAACACAGGCCTTGATTACAATGAGCAGTTCTTC. This sequence encodes CASSFNTGLDYNEQFF.

The genes are TRBV19 and TRBJ1-5, with a tentative D call TRBD1 (6 bases). V lost 4 bases and J lost 4, with 8 bases in between. The CDR3 consists of 13 residues. Looked up from germline, CDR1 is LNHDA and CDR2 is SQIVND (reference sequence). CDR3 in DNA: TGTGCCAGTAGTAGGGACAAAAATCAGCCCCAGCATTTT. It specifies CASSRDKNQPQHF.

The chain is built from TRBV9 and TRBJ2-1; 7 bases match TRBD2. Germline-derived CDR1 and CDR2 are SGDLS and YYNGEE. CDR3 length: 15 amino acids. V was clipped by 3 bases and J by 3 bases; unmatched bases: 6. The CDR3 DNA sequence: TGTGCCAGCAGCGCAAATAGGGACTACTACAATGAGCAGTTCTTC. Protein: CASSANRDYYNEQFF.

The gene calls are TRBV19 and TRBJ2-1; weak D call: TRBD1 (6 bases). There are 15 residues in the CDR3. Per germline, CDR1 LNHDA and CDR2 SQIVND (reference sequence). Trimming left V 4 bases short and J 3 bases short, with 13 bases between. The CDR3 region has the DNA TGTGCCAGTAGTACCTACAGGGTCCTCTACAATGAGCAGTTCTTC. Residues: CASSTYRVLYNEQFF.

V and J are TRBV7-2 and TRBJ2-4, with D perhaps TRBD1 (5 bases). The CDR3 totals 15 residues. Trimming stripped 0 bases from V and 8 bases from J, with 14 bases between. In germline, CDR1 is SGHTA, CDR2 FQGNSA. CDR3 bases: TGTGCCAGCAGCTTAGCGGGGTCAGGGTGGGACATTCAGTACTTC. This translates into CASSLAGSGWDIQYF.

This chain joins TRBV7-2 and TRBJ2-7, with D perhaps TRBD1 or TRBD2 (6 bases each). The CDR3 has 16 amino acids. V was clipped by 5 bases and J by 0 bases, with 17 bases between them. Germline V gives CDR1 SGHTA, CDR2 FQGNSA. The CDR3 reads CASSRGRGRVSYEQYF. The CDR3 DNA sequence: TGTGCCAGCAGCCGTGGCCGGGGGCGCGTCTCCTACGAGCAGTACTTC.

The V call is TRBV7-9, the J call TRBJ2-7; D perhaps matches TRBD1 (6 bases). Germline V CDR1 and CDR2: SEHNR, FQNEAQ (reference sequence). The CDR3 is 15 residues long. Trimming shortened V by 2 bases and J by 2 bases, and 13 bases separated the two germline ends. The CDR3 nucleotides are TGTGCCAGCAGCTTACATGCGGACAGACCCTACGAGCAGTACTTC. Its translation is CASSLHADRPYEQYF.

The chain carries TRBV2 and TRBJ1-2, with D possibly TRBD1 on 6 matching bases. In germline, CDR1 is SNHLY, CDR2 FYNNEI. The length of the CDR3 is 16 residues. Trimming removed 3 bases from V and 4 bases from J, with 18 bases in between. The CDR3, as DNA: TGTGCCAGCAGTGAGGTGGAGGGGGGCGGGGGCTATGGCTACACCTTC. Amino acids: CASSEVEGGGGYGYTF.

The chain employs TRBV2 and TRBJ2-5; TRBD2 agrees at 8 bases. Germline V gives CDR1 SNHLY, CDR2 FYNNEI. The CDR3 covers 15 residues. V trimming: 5 bases; J trimming: 2 bases; junction bases outside the gene matches: 7. The CDR3 DNA follows: TGTGCCAGCAGTAGAGGCGGGGGGAATCAAGAGACCCAGTACTTC. Translating it yields CASSRGGGNQETQYF.

The chain couples TRBV14 to TRBJ2-7; no clear D. The ends were cut back, 1 base at V and 2 bases at J, with 9 bases in the middle. The CDR3 runs to 14 residues. Per germline, CDR1 SGHDN and CDR2 FVKESK. In nucleotides, the CDR3 is TGTGCCAGCAGCCAAGGCCGAGGTCCCTACGAGCAGTACTTC. This encodes CASSQGRGPYEQYF.

The chain has TRBV6-5 and TRBJ1-2; D gene ambiguous. The germline V and J ends were trimmed by 2 bases and 8 bases, with 15 bases remaining between them. The CDR3 is 14 residues long. Germline V CDR1 and CDR2: MNHEY, SVGAGI. In DNA, the CDR3 is TGTGCCAGCAGTTACACTACACGGGTTGAGGGCTACACCTTC. Its translation: CASSYTTRVEGYTF.

This chain joins TRBV6-4 and TRBJ2-7; possibly TRBD1 or TRBD2 for D (6 bases each). The CDR3 consists of 16 residues. Deletions cut 8 bases from V and 5 bases from J, with 25 bases between. Germline assignment: CDR1 MRHNA and CDR2 SNTAGT. CDR3: CASPPGTPEGVDEQYF. The CDR3 region has the DNA TGTGCCAGCCCTCCCGGGACCCCGGAGGGGGTTGACGAGCAGTACTTC.

The V gene is TRBV30, the J gene TRBJ1-1, with D unresolved. Trimming stripped 4 bases from V and 0 bases from J, with 12 bases between. The germline gives CDR1 GTSNPN, CDR2 SVGIG (reference sequence). The CDR3 covers 14 residues. CDR3 protein: CAWTYSSLNTEAFF. In DNA, the CDR3 is TGTGCCTGGACTTACTCCAGCTTGAACACTGAAGCTTTCTTT.

This chain joins TRBV14 and TRBJ2-7, with 9 bases aligning to TRBD1. This CDR3 contains 16 residues. The V gene's germline CDR1 is SGHDN and CDR2 FVKESK. The V segment lost 0 bases and the J segment 0 bases; nucleotides outside the gene matches: 3. CDR3 amino acids: CASSQEGDRASYEQYF. DNA of the CDR3: TGTGCCAGCAGCCAAGAAGGGGACAGGGCCTCCTACGAGCAGTACTTC.

This rearrangement joins TRBV5-4 to TRBJ1-6; 7 nucleotides agree with TRBD1. With V trimmed by 3 bases and J by 7 bases, 7 bases remained unmatched. Per the germline V gene, CDR1 is SGHNT and CDR2 is YYREEE (reference sequence). The length of the CDR3 is 15 residues. The CDR3 here is CASSWGGTANSPLHF. In DNA form, the CDR3 reads TGTGCCAGCAGCTGGGGGGGGACAGCGAATTCACCCCTCCACTTT.

This clone was detected once. The V call is TRBV11-2, the J call TRBJ2-3; 9 bases line up with TRBD1. The CDR3 covers 17 residues. The ends lost 1 base at V and 4 bases at J; junction bases unmatched: 9. Germline V gene sequence: CDR1 SGHAT, CDR2 FQNNGV. The CDR3 coding sequence is TGTGCCAGCAGCTTAGGCGCGACAGGGGGTGATGCAGATACGCAGTATTTT. Translating gives CASSLGATGGDADTQYF. Full variable domain (missing parts from reference TRBV11-2 and TRBJ2-3): EAGVAQSPRYKIIEKRQSVAFWCNPISGHATLYWYQQILGQGPKLLIQFQNNGVVDDSQLPKDRFSAERLKGVDSTLKIQPAKLEDSAVYLCASSLGATGGDADTQYFGPGTRLTVL.

The genes are TRBV29-1 and TRBJ2-2; D might be TRBD2 (5 bases). This CDR3 is built from 14 residues. The V end was cut by 4 bases, the J end by 0 bases, with 9 bases between. In germline, CDR1 is SQVTM, CDR2 ANQGSEA. For the CDR3, the DNA is TGCAGCGTTGCGACCGGGACGAACACCGGGGAGCTGTTTTTT. Residues: CSVATGTNTGELFF.

The chain recombines TRBV6-5 with TRBJ1-1; D remains ambiguous. The CDR3 is made up of 13 amino acids. Deletions cut 4 bases from V and 1 base from J, with 7 bases between. Germline assignment: CDR1 MNHEY and CDR2 SVGAGI. CDR3 loop: CASSSNGNTEAFF. CDR3 coding DNA: TGTGCCAGCAGTTCGAACGGGAACACTGAAGCTTTCTTT.

The chain couples TRBV6-5 to TRBJ2-1, with D tentatively TRBD1 (6 bases). V was clipped by 5 bases and J by 0 bases, with 11 bases between them. CDR3 size: 15 residues. Germline V gene lookup returns CDR1 MNHEY and CDR2 SVGAGI. The CDR3 reads CASSPGTNSYNEQFF. The CDR3, as DNA: TGTGCCAGCAGTCCCGGGACAAACTCCTACAATGAGCAGTTCTTC.

This clone has only one observation. V usage is TRBV28 and J usage is TRBJ1-6; TRBD1 agrees at 9 bases. With V trimmed by 5 bases and J by 7 bases, 6 bases remained unmatched. The V gene's germline CDR1 is MDHEN and CDR2 SYDVKM. CDR3 length: 15 residues. The CDR3 DNA sequence: TGTGCCAGCAGTGGGGGACAGGGAAGGAATTCACCCCTCCACTTT. Translated, it gives CASSGGQGRNSPLHF. Variable domain in full (rest from reference TRBV28 and TRBJ1-6): DVKVTQSSRYLVKRTGEKVFLECVQDMDHENMFWYRQDPGLGLRLIYFSYDVKMKEKGDIPEGYSVSREKKERFSLILESASTNQTSMYLCASSGGQGRNSPLHFGNGTRLTVT.

The chain uses TRBV10-3 and TRBJ1-1; D is unresolved. V was clipped by 6 bases and J by 5 bases, with 13 bases between them. Germline CDR1 reads ENHRY; CDR2 reads SYGVKD. The length of the CDR3 is 13 residues. CDR3 nucleotides: TGTGCCATCAGCCCTGGGGTAGGGACTGAAGCTTTCTTT. This codes for CAISPGVGTEAFF.

This clone came up a few times. The chain uses TRBV10-3 and TRBJ2-7; 9 bases align to TRBD1. V gave up 6 bases and J gave up 3 bases; unmatched junction bases: 9. The CDR3 consists of 15 residues. Germline V gene lookup returns CDR1 ENHRY and CDR2 SYGVKD. The CDR3 sequence is CAISQGVDRGYEQYF. The CDR3 DNA follows: TGTGCCATCAGCCAGGGGGTGGACAGGGGCTACGAGCAGTACTTC.

This clone was found once. The V gene is TRBV19, the J gene TRBJ2-7, with D perhaps matching TRBD1 (6 bases). The V gene lost 2 bases and the J gene lost 3 bases, with 11 bases spanning the gap. Germline values: CDR1 LNHDA, CDR2 SQIVND (reference sequence). The CDR3 loop spans 14 amino acids. CDR3 DNA: TGTGCCAGTAGTATATACGCGGACAGCTACGAGCAGTACTTC. Protein: CASSIYADSYEQYF. Supplemented by reference TRBV19 and TRBJ2-7, the full variable domain reads DGGITQSPKYLFRKEGQNVTLSCEQNLNHDAMYWYRQDPGQGLRLIYYSQIVNDFQKGDIAEGYSVSREKKESFPLTVTSAQKNPTAFYLCASSIYADSYEQYFGPGTRLTVT.

This clone was counted only a few times. This rearrangement joins TRBV6-1 to TRBJ2-5, with 11 nucleotides matching TRBD2. CDR1 and CDR2 (germline): MNHNS, SASEGT. Germline trimming cut 10 bases from V and 11 bases from J; bases unmatched to any gene: 18. CDR3 size: 15 residues. CDR3 region: CATQGLAGGSLEQYF. The DNA of the CDR3 is TGTGCCACCCAAGGCCTAGCGGGGGGTTCGCTGGAGCAGTACTTC.

CDR3 sequence (DNA): TGCGCCAGCGAAGGACAGGGGAAGGATACGCAGTATTTT. Translation: CASEGQGKDTQYF. V and J are TRBV10-2 and TRBJ2-3; 9 positions agree with TRBD1. Trimming at V came to 8 bases and at J to 6 bases, leaving 6 bases not matched to a gene. The CDR3 length is 13 residues. The germline V gene has CDR1 WSHSY and CDR2 SAAADI.

Only one count was recorded for this clone. V usage is TRBV6-4 and J usage is TRBJ1-4; D is uncertain. Germline CDR1 and CDR2: MRHNA and SNTAGT. V was clipped by 2 bases and J by 0 bases, with 1 base between them. This CDR3 has 13 amino acids. CDR3 sequence (DNA): TGTGCCAGCAGTGACACAACTAATGAAAAACTGTTTTTT. This codes for CASSDTTNEKLFF.